The clone carrying this TCR beta chain has a single count. What it binds is not known. The PCR was carried out with 60 Vbeta primers and 13 Jbeta primers. Libraries were prepared by immunoSEQ multiplex PCR; TCRdb keeps only in-frame clonotypes and omits some of them. This sample has 100,000 to 150,000 clones; roughly 79% occur once, and the top ten carry less than 2%. This record belongs to a study of cytomegalovirus exposure and HLA in healthy donors. About the study: Genetic ancestry analysis placed around four fifths of the roughly 400 donors that were genotyped in the Caucasian-associated cluster. Study results and caveats: The CMV antigen specificity of a few CMV-associated chains was confirmed through in vitro analysis.

Sequenced sample: PBMCs. This clonotype was obtained from a woman aged 18 to 35 in good health and CMV-seronegative.

The CDR3 sequence: CASSPAGLAGYNEQFF. CDR3 DNA: TGTGCCAGTAGCCCTGCGGGGCTAGCGGGGTACAATGAGCAGTTCTTC. The chain employs TRBV19 and TRBJ2-1; 9 bases agree with TRBD2. J gave up 4 bases and V 6 bases, and 10 bases lay outside the gene matches. The CDR3 has 16 amino acids. The germline CDR1 and CDR2 sequences are LNHDA and SQIVND (reference sequence).